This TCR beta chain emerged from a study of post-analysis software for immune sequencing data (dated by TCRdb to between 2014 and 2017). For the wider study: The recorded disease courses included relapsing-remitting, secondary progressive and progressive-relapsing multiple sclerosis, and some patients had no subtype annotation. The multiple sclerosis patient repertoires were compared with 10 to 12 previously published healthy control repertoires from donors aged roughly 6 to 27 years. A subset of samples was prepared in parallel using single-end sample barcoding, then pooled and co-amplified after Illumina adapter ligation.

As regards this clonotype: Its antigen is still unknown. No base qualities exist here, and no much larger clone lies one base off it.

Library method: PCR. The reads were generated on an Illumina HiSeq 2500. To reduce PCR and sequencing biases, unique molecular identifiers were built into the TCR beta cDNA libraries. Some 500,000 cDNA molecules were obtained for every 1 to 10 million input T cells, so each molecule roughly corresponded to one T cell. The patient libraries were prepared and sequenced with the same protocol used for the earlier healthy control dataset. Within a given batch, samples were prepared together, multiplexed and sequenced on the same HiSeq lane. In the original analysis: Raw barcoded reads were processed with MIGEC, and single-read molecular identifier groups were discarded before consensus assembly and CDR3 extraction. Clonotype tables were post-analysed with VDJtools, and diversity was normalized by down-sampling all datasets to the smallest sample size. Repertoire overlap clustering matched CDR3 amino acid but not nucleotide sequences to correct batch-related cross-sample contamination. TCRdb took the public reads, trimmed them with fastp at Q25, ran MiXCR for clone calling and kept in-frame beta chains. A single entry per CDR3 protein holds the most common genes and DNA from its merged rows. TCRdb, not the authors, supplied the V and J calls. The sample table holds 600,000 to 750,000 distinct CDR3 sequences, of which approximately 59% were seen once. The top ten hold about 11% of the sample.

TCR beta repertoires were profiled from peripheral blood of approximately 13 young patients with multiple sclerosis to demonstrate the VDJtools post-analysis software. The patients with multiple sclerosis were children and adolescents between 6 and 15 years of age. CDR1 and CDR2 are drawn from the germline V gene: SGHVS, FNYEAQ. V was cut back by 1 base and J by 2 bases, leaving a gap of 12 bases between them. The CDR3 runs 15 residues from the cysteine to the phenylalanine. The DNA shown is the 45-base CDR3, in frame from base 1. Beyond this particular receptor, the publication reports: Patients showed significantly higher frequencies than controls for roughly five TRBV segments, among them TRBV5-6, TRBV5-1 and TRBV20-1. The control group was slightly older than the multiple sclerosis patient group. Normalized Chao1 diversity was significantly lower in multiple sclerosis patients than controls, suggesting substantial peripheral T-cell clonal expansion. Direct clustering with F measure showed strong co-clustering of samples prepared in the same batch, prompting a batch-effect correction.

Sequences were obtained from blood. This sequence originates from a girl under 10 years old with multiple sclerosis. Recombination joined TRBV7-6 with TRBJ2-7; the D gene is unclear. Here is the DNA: TGTGCCAGCAGCTTAGAGGTAGCCAGACCCTACGAGCAGTACTTC. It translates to CASSLEVARPYEQYF.